This TCR beta chain was identified during a study of CD8 T cells in ankylosing spondylitis. Comments on this clonotype: The antigen remains undetermined.

CDR1 SNHLY and CDR2 FYNNEI come from the germline V gene. The CDR3 extends over 14 amino acids. V lost 8 bases, J lost 7 bases, and 11 bases stayed unmatched. For TCR beta, libraries came from quantitative 5'-RACE with molecular barcodes. A single record per CDR3 protein comes from TCRdb applying MiXCR to the 5' RACE reads. The data contain approximately 520,000 distinct CDR3 sequences, approximately 5% of them seen just once; the ten biggest clones take up roughly 3.2%. Study conclusions and caveats: Disease-linked clones were CD8+ and relatively rare in peripheral blood. Both synovial fluid and blood in reactive arthritis had previously been reported to carry some motif variants. It was reported that disease-linked clones were significantly enriched in matched ankylosing spondylitis synovial fluid. Characteristic of ankylosing spondylitis blood, it appeared, was a TCR beta motif comprising several highly homologous variants.

This receptor was taken from a male donor with ankylosing spondylitis. The chain couples TRBV2 to TRBJ2-7; 10 bases fit TRBD1. The sequenced sample was blood, either unsorted or a sorted T cell fraction (not recorded which). For the CDR3, the DNA is TGTGCCAGCCGTTGGGGGGACAGGGGAAGGGAGCAGTACTTC. It codes for CASRWGDRGREQYF.